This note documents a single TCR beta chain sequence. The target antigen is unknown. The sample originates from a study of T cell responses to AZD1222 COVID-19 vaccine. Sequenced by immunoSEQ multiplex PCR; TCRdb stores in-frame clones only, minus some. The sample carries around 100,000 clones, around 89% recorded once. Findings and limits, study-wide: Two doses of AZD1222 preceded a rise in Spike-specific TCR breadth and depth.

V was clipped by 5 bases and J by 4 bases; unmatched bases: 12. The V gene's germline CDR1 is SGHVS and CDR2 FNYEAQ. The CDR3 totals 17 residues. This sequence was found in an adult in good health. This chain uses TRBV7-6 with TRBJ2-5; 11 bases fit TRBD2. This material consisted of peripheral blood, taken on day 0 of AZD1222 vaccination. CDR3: CASSRGGLAGGVETQYF. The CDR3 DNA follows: TGTGCCAGCAGCAGGGGGGGCCTAGCGGGAGGAGTAGAGACCCAGTACTTC. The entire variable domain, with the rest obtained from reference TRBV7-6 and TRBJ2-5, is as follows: GAGVSQSPRYKVTKRGQDVALRCDPISGHVSLYWYRQALGQGPEFLTYFNYEAQQDKSGLPNDRFSAERPEGSISTLTIQRTEQRDSAMYRCASSRGGLAGGVETQYFGPGTRLLVL.